Listed below are T cell receptor beta chains from one sample, sequenced in a study of early T cells in non-severe SARS-CoV-2 infection. MiXCR, applied by TCRdb to the 5' RACE reads, yields one record per CDR3 protein. Of 50,000 to 70,000 distinct CDR3 sequences in the sample, roughly 7.7% were seen once. The source material was whole blood. The receptor source for this set is an adult who was a healthcare worker with PCR-confirmed SARS-CoV-2 infection or an uninfected control (not recorded which). Both conserved end residues are part of each CDR3.

v_call: TRBV5-1
cdr3_aa: CASSITSGRANEQFF

v_call: TRBV6-1
cdr3_aa: CASSEYQISNQPQHF

v_call: TRBV7-3
cdr3_aa: CASSLTPAGGTGELFF

v_call: TRBV5-1
cdr3_aa: CASSTGTPNYNEQFF

v_call: TRBV6-6
cdr3_aa: CASTPGRGTEAFF

v_call: TRBV4-2
cdr3_aa: CASSERAANTGELFF

v_call: TRBV27
cdr3_aa: CASSGGTHYYEQYF

v_call: TRBV11-2
cdr3_aa: CASSHGGETGNYEQYF

v_call: TRBV20-1
cdr3_aa: CSARDHVGVQETQYF

v_call: TRBV11-2
cdr3_aa: CASSLVGMDTQYF

v_call: TRBV18
cdr3_aa: CASSPRQETQYF

v_call: TRBV5-1
cdr3_aa: CASSLNSADSPLHF

v_call: TRBV4-2
cdr3_aa: CASSQGPTSGSGEQYF

v_call: TRBV20-1
cdr3_aa: CSARPSGRDTQYF

v_call: TRBV6-6
cdr3_aa: CASSYHRDNEKLFF

v_call: TRBV21-1
cdr3_aa: CASSKTSGRAGEQFF

v_call: TRBV6-1
cdr3_aa: CASSGAWGQSNQPQHF

v_call: TRBV28
cdr3_aa: CASSFQGVQPQHF

v_call: TRBV11-2
cdr3_aa: CASSPTGEETQYF

v_call: TRBV7-2
cdr3_aa: CASSSDRGHTGELFF

v_call: TRBV5-1
cdr3_aa: CASSFSPRDTEAFF

v_call: TRBV11-3
cdr3_aa: CASSFRTGGDDTGELFF

v_call: TRBV7-9
cdr3_aa: CASSLALGDSAYEQYF

v_call: TRBV28
cdr3_aa: CASSLIQGRYEQYF

v_call: TRBV28
cdr3_aa: CASRTTGSRNQPQHF

v_call: TRBV6-5
cdr3_aa: CASSYGGSYNEQFF